Listed below are T cell receptor beta chains from one sample, sequenced in a study of cytomegalovirus exposure and HLA in healthy donors. TCRdb's table, derived via immunoSEQ multiplex PCR, lists solely in-frame clones and lacks some. The sample gives over 40,000 clones, about nine tenths of which show up once; roughly 8% is in the top ten. Sequencing was done on a sample of PBMCs. The receptor set was obtained from a woman aged 40-49 years in good health and CMV-seropositive. The CDR3 runs from the conserved cysteine through the conserved F or W. A D gene is named only where the DNA matches it firmly.

j_gene | d_gene | v_gene | CDR3aa | CDR3nt
TRBJ1-2 | - | TRBV5-4 | CASSLSAVNGYTF | TGTGCCAGCAGCCTTTCCGCGGTTAATGGCTACACCTTC
TRBJ2-2 | - | TRBV10-2 | CASSESRTGELFF | TGCGCCAGCAGTGAGTCGAGGACCGGGGAGCTGTTTTTT
TRBJ2-5 | - | TRBV7-3 | CASSPPPPAGGKTQYF | TGTGCCAGCAGCCCTCCCCCCCCAGCGGGCGGGAAGACCCAGTACTTC
TRBJ2-1 | - | TRBV10-3 | CATRGDTNYNEQFF | TGTGCCACCCGGGGGGACACCAACTACAATGAGCAGTTCTTC
TRBJ2-2 | TRBD2 | TRBV7-2 | CASSFTAGGSGGELFF | TGTGCCAGCAGCTTCACGGCGGGGGGCAGTGGCGGGGAGCTGTTTTTT
TRBJ2-3 | TRBD2 | TRBV5-1 | CASTSTSGGVGDTQYF | TGCGCCAGCACCTCTACTAGCGGGGGAGTGGGAGATACGCAGTATTTT
TRBJ2-7 | TRBD1 | TRBV28 | CASSPSMGQVTYEQYF | TGTGCCAGCAGTCCCAGTATGGGACAGGTCACCTACGAGCAGTACTTC
TRBJ1-4 | TRBD1 | TRBV18 | CASSRDRGSTNEKLFF | TGTGCCAGCTCCCGGGACAGGGGTTCAACTAATGAAAAACTGTTTTTT
TRBJ1-2 | - | TRBV5-6 | CASKSLGVPDGIYGYTF | TGTGCCAGCAAGAGTTTAGGGGTGCCTGATGGGATCTATGGCTACACCTTC
TRBJ2-3 | TRBD2 | TRBV6-6 | CASSYWTSGIPDTQYF | TGTGCCAGCAGTTACTGGACTAGCGGGATCCCAGATACGCAGTATTTT
TRBJ1-5 | - | TRBV30 | CAWSLQGDQPQHF | TGTGCCTGGAGCTTACAGGGTGATCAGCCCCAGCATTTT